Reported below is one T cell receptor beta chain. Its antigen is unidentified. Described treatment: PENTA 11 planned treatment interruption arm or continuous ART arm. At least 5 million viable PBMCs were required per cryopreserved sample. The sample is drawn from a study of HIV-infected children after antiretroviral therapy interruption. Overall study: Children's median ages were about 9.5 years and 8 years by group. Study results and caveats: The Gini coefficient of naive CD4+ repertoires rose, returning to baseline by 3 years. Naive CD4+ sequences overlapped less between time points once interruption began.

Unique molecular identifiers were included in an RNA-based 3' RACE TCR library. TCRdb itself ran the 3' RACE reads through MiXCR, one entry per CDR3 protein. This table holds about 89,000 distinct CDR3 sequences, less than 7% found once. The CDR3 totals 16 residues. Germline CDR1 is SGDLS and CDR2 is YYNGEE. With 0 bases clipped from V and 4 bases from J, the junction kept 9 bases outside the gene matches. The receptor was derived from a pool of human donors with HIV. This material consisted of CD45RA+ CD4+ T cells from PBMCs, pooled from several time points, taken from a donor given antiretroviral therapy, either interrupted or continuous. Subset of the sample: naive CD4+ CD45RA+ CD45RO- T cells. This rearrangement joins TRBV9 to TRBJ1-1, with 7 positions matching TRBD1. The CDR3 sequence: CASSVGQGTVFTEAFF. In DNA form, the CDR3 reads TGTGCCAGCAGCGTAGGGCAGGGGACAGTATTCACTGAAGCTTTCTTT.